This T cell receptor beta chain appears in the sequencing data of a study of cytomegalovirus exposure and HLA in healthy donors. About the study: The platform used for the 120 validation repertoires matched that of the roughly 700 first-cohort repertoires, a later analysis reported.

Comment on this clone: Its matching antigen is unknown.

Notes on the study in general: Cytomegalovirus status, reportedly, was diagnosed with high specificity and sensitivity by the classifier. Across donors, most TCRs were seen rarely, yet some public ones were widespread.

These donors were members of the approximately 110-subject validation cohort, a group separate from the roughly 670-subject first cohort. V lost 2 bases, J lost 0 bases, and 11 bases lay in between. The CDR3 consists of 14 residues. Germline CDR1 reads GTSNPN; CDR2 reads SVGIG (reference sequence). Some clones are missing from TCRdb's copy, which holds only in-frame ones; the method was immunoSEQ multiplex PCR. This sample has 150,000 to 200,000 clones, with roughly 89% found just once. The gene calls are TRBV30 and TRBJ2-7, with D tentatively TRBD1 (5 bases). This clonotype originated in a young man in good health and CMV-seropositive. Specimen: PBMCs. The CDR3 spells CAWSPGSFSYEQYF. For the CDR3, the DNA is TGTGCCTGGAGTCCAGGGTCCTTCTCCTACGAGCAGTACTTC.